Listed below are T cell receptor beta chains from one sample, sequenced in a study of blood T cell repertoires in COVID-19. Here immunoSEQ multiplex PCR was the method, and the copy in TCRdb shows in-frame clones only, minus some. The sample yields 230,000 or so clones, 80% to 85% seen once. The sequenced sample consisted of PBMCs or T cells enriched from blood (not recorded which). These TCRs come from a man aged 50 or older who had recovered from COVID-19. The CDR3 runs from the conserved cysteine through the conserved F or W. A D gene is named only where the DNA matches it firmly. Not every row has a clone size; where given, it reads once, few, many or a size class.

d_call | j_call | v_call | clone_size | cdr3_nt | cdr3_aa
NA | TRBJ2-7 | TRBV7-9 | NA | TGTGCCAGCAGCGCCCCCGGGAGCCGCTACGAGCAGTACTTC | CASSAPGSRYEQYF
TRBD2 | TRBJ2-7 | TRBV10-1 | NA | TGCGCCACCAGACCTAGCGGGAGCTCCTACGAGCAGTACTTC | CATRPSGSSYEQYF
NA | TRBJ1-6 | TRBV18 | many | TGTGCCAGCTCACGGAGTTCAGCCTATAATTCACCCCTCCACTTT | CASSRSSAYNSPLHF
NA | TRBJ1-1 | TRBV7-2 | NA | TGTGCCAGCAGTCCATGGGGAGATGAAGCTTTCTTT | CASSPWGDEAFF
NA | TRBJ1-5 | TRBV6-5 | few | TGTGCCAGCAGTTCGGGGGGCGCGGGGCAGCCCCAGCATTTT | CASSSGGAGQPQHF
TRBD1 | TRBJ2-1 | TRBV6-5 | NA | TGTGCCAGCAGGCCAGACAGGGGAGGTCGCAATGAGCAGTTCTTC | CASRPDRGGRNEQFF
TRBD2 | TRBJ2-7 | TRBV10-3 | few | TGTGCCATCAGGGGACTAGCAATCGAGCAGTACTTC | CAIRGLAIEQYF
TRBD1 | TRBJ2-7 | TRBV7-2 | NA | TGTGCCAGCAGCTCCGGGGACAGGGTAATATACGAGCAGTACTTC | CASSSGDRVIYEQYF
TRBD1 | TRBJ1-4 | TRBV2 | NA | TGTGCCAGCAGTGAAAACAGGGGTACTAATGAAAAACTGTTTTTT | CASSENRGTNEKLFF
TRBD1 | TRBJ1-1 | TRBV27 | NA | TGTGCCAGCAGTTTTTCGACAGGGGGGAACACTGAAGCTTTCTTT | CASSFSTGGNTEAFF
TRBD2 | TRBJ2-1 | TRBV6-5 | few | TGTGCCAGCAGGCGCGGGACTAGCGGAGCCAATGAGCAGTTCTTC | CASRRGTSGANEQFF
NA | TRBJ1-5 | TRBV19 | NA | TGTGCCAGTAGTATCGATGAGGGTCAGCCCCAGCATTTT | CASSIDEGQPQHF
TRBD1 | TRBJ1-5 | TRBV7-9 | once | TGTGCCAGCAGCCCGGGAGACAGGGTACGACAGCCCCAGCATTTT | CASSPGDRVRQPQHF
NA | TRBJ1-2 | TRBV4-3 | NA | TGCGCCAGCAGCCAAGATCGACAGGCGAACTATGGCTACACCTTC | CASSQDRQANYGYTF
NA | TRBJ1-6 | TRBV5-1 | NA | TGCGCCAGCAGCTCGCCACAGGGAAACTATAATTCACCCCTCCACTTT | CASSSPQGNYNSPLHF
TRBD1 | TRBJ2-2 | TRBV24-1 | NA | TGTGCCACCAGTGATTCCAAACAGGGGTTCACCGGGGAGCTGTTTTTT | CATSDSKQGFTGELFF
TRBD1 | TRBJ1-4 | TRBV28 | NA | TGTGCCAGCAGTTTACCGGGACAGGTTAATGAAAAACTGTTTTTT | CASSLPGQVNEKLFF
TRBD1 | TRBJ1-1 | TRBV20-1 | NA | TGCAGTGCTAGTTACAGGACAGGCGGGACTGAAGCTTTCTTT | CSASYRTGGTEAFF
TRBD1 | TRBJ1-6 | TRBV11-2 | NA | TGTGCCAGCAGCCCACCGGGACAGGGGGCGGTTTCACCCCTCCACTTT | CASSPPGQGAVSPLHF
NA | TRBJ1-2 | TRBV5-4 | NA | TGTGCCAGCAGCTTGGACAGCAATGGCTACACCTTC | CASSLDSNGYTF
NA | TRBJ2-7 | TRBV5-1 | NA | TGCGCCAGCAGCGTTAGCGACTCCTCCTACGAGCAGTACTTC | CASSVSDSSYEQYF
TRBD2 | TRBJ2-3 | TRBV9 | NA | TGTGCCAGCAGCGTAGGCGGCGGGAGGGCCGTCACAGATACGCAGTATTTT | CASSVGGGRAVTDTQYF
TRBD1 | TRBJ1-1 | TRBV13 | NA | TGTGCCAGCAGCTCCATCGGGACAGGGGGCACTGAAGCTTTCTTT | CASSSIGTGGTEAFF
NA | TRBJ1-1 | TRBV3-1/TRBV3-2 | NA | TGTGCCAGCAGAAGACATCGGGGCACTGAAGCTTTCTTT | CASRRHRGTEAFF
NA | TRBJ2-7 | TRBV7-2 | NA | TGTGCCAGCAGCCCCCTACAGGGACCCTACGAGCAGTACTTC | CASSPLQGPYEQYF
NA | TRBJ1-2 | TRBV27 | NA | TGTGCCAGCAGTTCGACACCACAGGGTCCCGGCTATGGCTACACCTTC | CASSSTPQGPGYGYTF
NA | TRBJ1-6 | TRBV19 | NA | TGTGCCAGTCCGACTGATTCCTATAATTCACCCCTCCACTTT | CASPTDSYNSPLHF
NA | TRBJ2-2 | TRBV18 | NA | TGTGCCAGCTCAACTCAGGCAAACACCGGGGAGCTGTTTTTT | CASSTQANTGELFF
NA | TRBJ2-1 | TRBV15 | NA | TGTGCCACCAGCACCGGGAGCCTAAACGACAATGAGCAGTTCTTC | CATSTGSLNDNEQFF
NA | TRBJ1-5 | TRBV5-5 | NA | TGTGCCAGCAGCTTGGGGGTCAGGCAGAATCAGCCCCAGCATTTT | CASSLGVRQNQPQHF
NA | TRBJ2-7 | TRBV5-4 | few | TGTGCCAGCAGCCCTTCCGGGGGCGAGCAGTACTTC | CASSPSGGEQYF
TRBD1 | TRBJ1-6 | TRBV11-2 | NA | TGTGCCAGCAGCCCGGGACAGGGACACTCACCCCTCCACTTT | CASSPGQGHSPLHF
NA | TRBJ1-1 | TRBV2 | NA | TGTGCCAGCACTAAAGAGGGCCCTGAAGCTTTCTTT | CASTKEGPEAFF
NA | TRBJ2-2 | TRBV24-1 | NA | TGTGCCACCAGCAGGGCCGTTAACACCGGGGAGCTGTTTTTT | CATSRAVNTGELFF
TRBD2 | TRBJ2-3 | TRBV3-1/TRBV3-2 | NA | TGTGCCAGCAGCCATAGCGGGCCAAGGGCAGATACGCAGTATTTT | CASSHSGPRADTQYF
NA | TRBJ1-5 | TRBV5-1 | NA | TGCGCCAGCAGCGACGGGAGTCACGGTCAGCCCCAGCATTTT | CASSDGSHGQPQHF
NA | TRBJ2-3 | TRBV29-1 | NA | TGCAGCGCCACAGGGTTCCTATGGGATACGCAGTATTTT | CSATGFLWDTQYF
NA | TRBJ2-7 | TRBV19 | NA | TGTGCCAGTAGTATAGTCGGTACAGGAGAGCAGTACTTC | CASSIVGTGEQYF
TRBD2 | TRBJ2-2 | TRBV6-5 | once | TGTGCCAGCAGTTACGTGCGGGGGGGCGGGGAGCTGTTTTTT | CASSYVRGGGELFF
NA | TRBJ2-7 | TRBV29-1 | NA | TGCAGCGCACTCGGTGGTCTCGGGTACAACGAGCAGTACTTC | CSALGGLGYNEQYF
NA | TRBJ2-7 | TRBV4-1 | NA | TGCGCCAGCAGCCAAACCGGGAACATCGAGCAGTACTTC | CASSQTGNIEQYF
NA | TRBJ1-2 | TRBV19 | few | TGTGCCAGTAGTATGAGGGCCCTGCAACCAGGCTACACCTTC | CASSMRALQPGYTF
TRBD1 | TRBJ1-1 | TRBV6-2/TRBV6-3 | NA | TGTGCCAGCAGTCGACGGACAGGGTCCGGCACTGAAGCTTTCTTT | CASSRRTGSGTEAFF
NA | TRBJ1-4 | TRBV5-8 | NA | TGTGCCAGCAGCTTGGCCGGAGGGGTGGATGAAAAACTGTTTTTT | CASSLAGGVDEKLFF